This T cell receptor beta chain was identified in a study of blood T cells in healthy people across ages. A sample-barcoded 5' primer and a J-beta primer mix were used in a second PCR of about 6 to 11 cycles. TCRdb re-derived calls from the 5' RACE reads in MiXCR, one entry per CDR3 protein. The table records roughly 830,000 distinct CDR3 sequences, approximately 65% of them present only once. Germline assignment: CDR1 LGHNA and CDR2 YSLEER. V trimming: 0 bases; J trimming: 4 bases; junction bases outside the gene matches: 6. The CDR3 loop spans 16 amino acids. Comment on this clonotype: Antigen: not known.

Study results and limitations: A strong correlation was seen between TCR beta diversity and naive T cell percentage. Whereas aged donors had fewer naive CD4+ cells, long-lived donors had more of them and higher diversity. It was not possible, with unsorted PBMCs, to conclusively compare naive and antigen-experienced cells. TCR beta diversity per million T cells fell roughly linearly with age.

The origin of this receptor is a young man in good health. The source material was blood. This chain connects TRBV4-3 to TRBJ2-1, with 7 bases matching TRBD2. This chain's CDR3 is CASSQDSRGEYNEQFF. The CDR3 nucleotides read TGCGCCAGCAGCCAAGATTCCCGGGGGGAATACAATGAGCAGTTCTTC.